The 24 T cell receptor beta chains reported below all come from one sample, sequenced in a study of human T cells and chemical hapten exposure. TCRdb passed the RACE reads through MiXCR, listing each CDR3 protein once. Counted here are about 50,000 distinct CDR3 sequences, about a tenth occurring once; the ten biggest clones make up over 1.5%. Time point of the sample: patch test 2, 6 weeks after DPC sensitization. Documented treatment: therapeutic diphenylcyclopropenone sensitization with weekly scalp DPC. The specimen comprised whole blood, sampled in connection with sensitization to the hapten diphenylcyclopropenone (DPC). All receptors derive from a woman in her forties or fifties with alopecia areata. Some clones in this sample may be carry-over from other donors' samples.

This clonotype was counted only a few times. This chain connects TRBV7-2 to TRBJ1-1, with D maybe TRBD1 (5 bases). CDR1 is SGHTA and CDR2 is FQGNSA in the germline V gene. The CDR3 loop spans 15 amino acids. Between the trimmed V and J ends, which lost 6 bases and 5 bases, there was a span of 19 bases. CDR3 protein: CASRLLSSGSTEAFF. Here the CDR3 DNA reads TGTGCCAGCAGACTTCTATCCTCAGGGAGTACTGAAGCTTTCTTT.

The table lists this clonotype with many counts. For the CDR3, the DNA is TGTGCCAGCAGTTTATACAGGGGGCTGAATGAAAAACTGTTTTTT. Translating it yields CASSLYRGLNEKLFF. V gene TRBV6-5 combines with J gene TRBJ1-4, with 9 bases that match TRBD1. The CDR3 is 15 amino acids. Germline CDR1 MNHEY, CDR2 SVGAGI. Unmatched junction bases numbered 5, after V lost 4 bases and J lost 5 bases.

This clonotype showed up many times. The chain couples TRBV4-3 to TRBJ2-3; TRBD2 matches 11 bases. Losses at the gene ends were 0 bases for V and 7 bases for J; bases not matched to a gene: 6. The CDR3 has 16 residues. Germline assignment: CDR1 LGHNA and CDR2 YSLEER. CDR3 amino acids: CASSQDPSGGFHTQYF. CDR3 nucleotide sequence: TGCGCCAGCAGCCAAGATCCTAGCGGGGGGTTCCATACGCAGTATTTT.

The chain is built from TRBV28 and TRBJ1-3; D ambiguous. The CDR3 consists of 12 residues. The V and J ends lost 5 bases and 4 bases respectively, with 6 bases between them. CDR1 MDHEN and CDR2 SYDVKM come from the germline V gene. DNA of the CDR3: TGTGCCAGCAGTCCCCGAGGAAACACCATATATTTT. It encodes CASSPRGNTIYF.

This clonotype came up many times. The V call is TRBV6-2 or TRBV6-3, the J call TRBJ1-5; D is uncertain. The germline V gene has CDR1 MNHEY and CDR2 SVGEGT. V lost 2 bases, J lost 5 bases, and 4 bases lay in between. This CDR3 comprises 12 residues. CDR3 nucleotides: TGTGCCAGCAGTTACCCTCATCAGCCCCAGCATTTT. Protein sequence: CASSYPHQPQHF.

J is TRBJ2-3 and V is TRBV7-2, with D tentatively TRBD2 (6 bases). Germline V gives CDR1 SGHTA, CDR2 FQGNSA. This CDR3 comprises 15 residues. Trimming cost V 7 bases and J 3 bases, with 17 bases left between them. The CDR3 sequence is CASTALAPETDTQYF. In DNA form, the CDR3 reads TGTGCCAGCACCGCCCTAGCGCCAGAAACAGATACGCAGTATTTT.

CDR3 DNA: TGCAGCGTTGAGCTGGACAGGGGGGCCACTCGAAGCTCCTACAATGAGCAGTTCTTC. This gives the protein CSVELDRGATRSSYNEQFF. The chain is built from TRBV29-1 and TRBJ2-1, with 10 bases fitting TRBD1. Germline values: CDR1 SQVTM, CDR2 ANQGSEA. With V trimmed by 3 bases and J by 0 bases, 14 bases remained unmatched. CDR3 length: 19 residues.

This clonotype was detected many times. The rearrangement uses TRBV21-1 and TRBJ2-7; the table's TRBD2 call for D was not verified on the DNA. TRBV21-1 is a documented pseudogene. The CDR3 consists of 14 residues. CDR3 nucleotide sequence: TGTGCCACCAAGCGGGGACTTGCTTGGCACGAGCAGTACTTC. Protein product: CATKRGLAWHEQYF.

Only a few counts were recorded for this clonotype. The rearrangement joins TRBV5-5 to TRBJ1-6; no firm D call. V was trimmed by 5 bases and J by 8 bases, leaving 14 bases between them. The CDR3 covers 14 residues. Germline V CDR1 and CDR2: SGHKS, YYEKEE (reference sequence). The CDR3 coding sequence is TGTGCCAGCAGTTCTGGGTTGTTTGATTCACCCCTCCACTTT. Translation gives CASSSGLFDSPLHF.

This clonotype was counted at least ten times. This rearrangement joins TRBV28 to TRBJ2-7; no clear D. This CDR3 is built from 14 residues. Germline V gene sequence: CDR1 MDHEN, CDR2 SYDVKM. Trimming left V 2 bases short and J 2 bases short, with 10 bases between. The CDR3 nucleotides read TGTGCCAGCAGTTTAGGGGTAGGGACCTACGAGCAGTACTTC. It codes for CASSLGVGTYEQYF.

This clonotype was detected only a few times. V gene TRBV5-1 combines with J gene TRBJ1-1; D remains ambiguous. V was clipped by 4 bases and J by 5 bases, with 15 bases between them. CDR3 length: 14 amino acids. Germline V gene lookup returns CDR1 SGHRS and CDR2 YFSETQ. CDR3 nucleotide sequence: TGCGCCAGCAGCAATACATTGGGGAGTACTGAAGCTTTCTTT. Encoded protein: CASSNTLGSTEAFF.

Ten or more counts support this clonotype. J is TRBJ2-7 and V is TRBV10-1; D is unresolved. V lost 3 bases to trimming and J lost 2 bases, with 8 bases between them. This CDR3 is 13 amino acids long. Germline-derived CDR1 and CDR2 are WNHNN and SYGVQD (reference sequence). The CDR3 reads CASSEGKTYEQYF. The CDR3, as DNA: TGCGCCAGCAGTGAAGGGAAAACCTACGAGCAGTACTTC.

The chain joins TRBV11-2 to TRBJ2-5; TRBD1 is a possible D gene (6 bases). This CDR3 contains 17 residues. Looked up from germline, CDR1 is SGHAT and CDR2 is FQNNGV. Trimming stripped 4 bases from V and 4 bases from J, with 22 bases between. The CDR3 region has the DNA TGTGCCAGCAGCTCTCCCTCCGGGACACGTCGAGGAGAGACCCAGTACTTC. Encoded protein: CASSSPSGTRRGETQYF. Variable domain in full (rest from reference TRBV11-2 and TRBJ2-5): EAGVAQSPRYKIIEKRQSVAFWCNPISGHATLYWYQQILGQGPKLLIQFQNNGVVDDSQLPKDRFSAERLKGVDSTLKIQPAKLEDSAVYLCASSSPSGTRRGETQYFGPGTRLLVL.

The V gene is TRBV11-2, the J gene TRBJ2-5; D is perhaps TRBD1 or TRBD2 (5 bases each). Germline values: CDR1 SGHAT, CDR2 FQNNGV. V lost 8 bases and J 6 bases, leaving 19 bases between the germline ends. The length of the CDR3 is 14 residues. The CDR3 reads CASFQRGTGKTQYF. The CDR3 nucleotides read TGTGCCAGCTTCCAGAGGGGAACGGGGAAGACCCAGTACTTC.

This clonotype was recorded at least ten times. The chain joins TRBV6-1 to TRBJ1-6; the D is unclear. CDR3 length: 12 residues. Germline-derived CDR1 and CDR2 are MNHNS and SASEGT. The CDR3 region is CASHLNNSPLHF. CDR3 bases: TGTGCGTCGCATCTTAATAATTCACCCCTCCACTTT.

The sample holds a few counts of this clonotype. J is TRBJ2-3 and V is TRBV7-2; 7 nucleotides align to TRBD2. After removal of 6 bases from V and 2 bases from J, the junction contained 5 bases not matched to a gene. Looked up from germline, CDR1 is SGHTA and CDR2 is FQGNSA. The CDR3 loop spans 14 amino acids. The CDR3 DNA reads TGTGCCAGCAGGGTGACTAGCTCCACAGATACGCAGTATTTT. Translating gives CASRVTSSTDTQYF.

This clonotype occurred a few times. V gene TRBV29-1 combines with J gene TRBJ2-2; TRBD1 aligns across 10 bases. V gave up 2 bases and J gave up 7 bases; unmatched junction bases: 4. Per germline, CDR1 SQVTM and CDR2 ANQGSEA. CDR3 length: 14 amino acids. CDR3 loop: CSVERDRGHGELFF. Written as DNA, the CDR3 is TGCAGCGTTGAAAGGGACAGGGGACACGGGGAGCTGTTTTTT.

CDR3 residues: CASSLGPTGGGANVLTF. The DNA for the CDR3 is TGTGCCAGCAGCTTAGGCCCGACAGGGGGTGGGGCCAACGTCCTGACTTTC. The chain employs TRBV11-2 and TRBJ2-6, with 9 bases lining up with TRBD1. This CDR3 contains 17 residues. Germline trimming cut 1 base from V and 3 bases from J; bases unmatched to any gene: 4. Germline lookup yields CDR1 SGHAT and CDR2 FQNNGV.

This clonotype was detected ten times or more. This sequence joins TRBV20-1 and TRBJ2-7; D is perhaps TRBD1 (6 bases). Trimming removed 1 base at V and 0 bases at J, with 10 bases between. Per the germline V gene, CDR1 is DFQATT and CDR2 is SNEGSKA (reference sequence). This CDR3 has 14 amino acids. For the CDR3, the DNA is TGCAGTGCTAGAGGACAGGAAGTCTCCTACGAGCAGTACTTC. Translation: CSARGQEVSYEQYF.

The V call is TRBV5-5, the J call TRBJ2-5; D unclear. V lost 4 bases and J lost 0, with 7 bases in between. CDR1 is SGHKS, CDR2 YYEKEE, per germline (reference sequence). This CDR3 has 13 amino acids. The CDR3 DNA is TGTGCCAGCAGCGTGGCGGACCAAGAGACCCAGTACTTC. Its translation: CASSVADQETQYF. Using reference TRBV5-5 and TRBJ2-5 for the parts outside the CDR3, the full variable domain is DAGVTQSPTHLIKTRGQQVTLRCSPISGHKSVSWYQQVLGQGPQFIFQYYEKEERGRGNFPDRFSARQFPNYSSELNVNALLLGDSALYLCASSVADQETQYFGPGTRLLVL.

This clonotype was seen a handful of times. The rearrangement links TRBV28 to TRBJ2-5; 9 bases match TRBD2. The CDR3 covers 15 residues. J lost 4 bases, V lost 4 bases, and 7 bases had no gene match. Germline CDR1 MDHEN, CDR2 SYDVKM. CDR3 sequence: CASSSTSAGGETQYF. DNA of the CDR3: TGTGCCAGCAGTTCCACTTCAGCGGGAGGAGAGACCCAGTACTTC.

This clonotype occurred many times. J is TRBJ1-2 and V is TRBV28; D is undetermined. V lost 3 bases and J 4 bases, leaving 15 bases between the germline ends. Germline-derived CDR1 and CDR2 are MDHEN and SYDVKM. The CDR3 is 15 residues long. The CDR3 DNA sequence: TGTGCCAGCAGTTTGACAAACGTGGGAAGCTATGGCTACACCTTC. Translating it yields CASSLTNVGSYGYTF.

The chain is built from TRBV11-3 and TRBJ2-2; D gene unclear. CDR1 is SGHNT and CDR2 is YENEEA in the germline V gene. V was clipped by 3 bases and J by 5 bases, with 10 bases between them. The CDR3 is 14 amino acids. CDR3 bases: TGTGCCAGCAGCTTGGGCGGTACGACCGGGGAGCTGTTTTTT. The encoded protein is CASSLGGTTGELFF.

This clonotype came up many times. This rearrangement joins TRBV4-2 to TRBJ2-3, with TRBD2 matching over 11 bases. The J segment lost 2 bases and the V segment lost 3 bases, leaving 7 bases of the junction unmatched. This CDR3 has 17 residues. Germline CDR1 and CDR2: LGHNA and YNFKEQ. CDR3 sequence (DNA): TGTGCCAGCAGCCAGCGGGGGACTAGCGGAGACACAGATACGCAGTATTTT. It translates to CASSQRGTSGDTDTQYF.